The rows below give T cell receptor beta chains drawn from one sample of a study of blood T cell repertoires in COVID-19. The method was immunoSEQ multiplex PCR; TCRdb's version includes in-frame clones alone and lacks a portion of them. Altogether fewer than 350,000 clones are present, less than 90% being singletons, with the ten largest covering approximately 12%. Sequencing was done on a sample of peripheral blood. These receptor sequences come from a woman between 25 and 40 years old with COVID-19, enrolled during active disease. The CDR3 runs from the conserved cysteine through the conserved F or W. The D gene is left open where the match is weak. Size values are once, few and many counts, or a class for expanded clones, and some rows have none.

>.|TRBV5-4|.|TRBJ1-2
TGTGCCAGCAGCTTAGGGGACTATGGCTACACCTTC
CASSLGDYGYTF
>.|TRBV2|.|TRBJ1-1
TGTGCCACTACTCAGGGTGCGATGAACACTGAAGCTTTCTTT
CATTQGAMNTEAFF
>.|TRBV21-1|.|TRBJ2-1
TGTGCCAGCAGCAGGGGGGGCGAGCAGTTCTTC
CASSRGGEQFF
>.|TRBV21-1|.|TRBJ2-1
TGTGCCAGCACAGGGGTGACTAGCGTAGACAATGAGCAGTTCTTC
CASTGVTSVDNEQFF
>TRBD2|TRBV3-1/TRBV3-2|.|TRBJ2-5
TGTGCCAGCAGCCAAGGGCTGGTCGCTAGCGGGGAAGAGACCCAGTACTTC
CASSQGLVASGEETQYF
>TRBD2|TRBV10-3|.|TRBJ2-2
TGTGCCATCAGTGACCTAGCGGGGGGGGAACCGGAGGAGCTGTTTTTT
CAISDLAGGEPEELFF
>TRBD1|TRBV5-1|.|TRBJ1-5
TGCGCCAGCAGCGCTGAAGGGGGCGAGAGACAGCCCCAGCATTTT
CASSAEGGERQPQHF
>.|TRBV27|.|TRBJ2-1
TGTGCCAGCAGTTTAACGGAGATCTATGAGCAGTTCTTC
CASSLTEIYEQFF
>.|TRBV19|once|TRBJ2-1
TGTGCCAGTAGTGCTTCACAGAGCTCCTACAATGAGCAGTTCTTC
CASSASQSSYNEQFF
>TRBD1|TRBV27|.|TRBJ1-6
TGTGCCAGCCGACAGGGGTATAGCTCACCCCTCCACTTT
CASRQGYSSPLHF
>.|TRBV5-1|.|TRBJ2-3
TGCGCCAGCAGCTCGGGACTTTTAGCAGATACGCAGTATTTT
CASSSGLLADTQYF
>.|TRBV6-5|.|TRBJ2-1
TGTGCCAGCAGTAACACGATCAATGAGCAGTTCTTC
CASSNTINEQFF
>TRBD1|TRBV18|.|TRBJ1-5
TGTGCCAGCTCACTGAACGACAGGGCGGCGGGTCAGCCCCAGCATTTT
CASSLNDRAAGQPQHF
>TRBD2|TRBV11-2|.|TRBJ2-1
TGTGCCAGCAGCTACGGATCAACGGGACTAGCGGTTAATGAGCAGTTCTTC
CASSYGSTGLAVNEQFF
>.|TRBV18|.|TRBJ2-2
TGTGCCAGCTTACCTACTCCAGGGAACACCGGGGAGCTGTTTTTT
CASLPTPGNTGELFF
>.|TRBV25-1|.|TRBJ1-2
TGTGCCAGCAGTGACAGGGGCATAGTAGGGGGCTACACCTTC
CASSDRGIVGGYTF
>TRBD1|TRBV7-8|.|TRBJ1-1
TGTGCCAGCAGCCGAGGGGGGGCTACAGGGGGCACTGAAGCTTTCTTT
CASSRGGATGGTEAFF
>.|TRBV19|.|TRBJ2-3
TGTGCCAGTAGCCCTTCCAGGGGAAATACGCAGTATTTT
CASSPSRGNTQYF
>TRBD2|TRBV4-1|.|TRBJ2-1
TGCGCCAGCAGCCAAGGGGTAGCGGGGGGGTACAATGAGCAGTTCTTC
CASSQGVAGGYNEQFF
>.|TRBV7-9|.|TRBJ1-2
TGTGCCAGCAGCTACAGACACCTCTATGGCTACACCTTC
CASSYRHLYGYTF
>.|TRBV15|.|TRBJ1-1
TGTGCCACCAGCAGACCTACCCTGAACACTGAAGCTTTCTTT
CATSRPTLNTEAFF
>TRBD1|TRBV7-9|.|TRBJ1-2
TGTGCCAGCAGCAAGGACAGGGCTCACGGCTACACCTTC
CASSKDRAHGYTF
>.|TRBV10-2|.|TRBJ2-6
TGCGCCAGCAGTTCTAGTCCGGGGGCCAACGTCCTGACTTTC
CASSSSPGANVLTF
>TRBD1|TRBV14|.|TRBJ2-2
TGTGCCAGCAGCCCAGACAGGGTCCGCACCGGGGAGCTGTTTTTT
CASSPDRVRTGELFF
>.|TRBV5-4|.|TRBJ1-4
TGTGCCAGCAGCTACGGAGGGGGGGCCAATGAAAAACTGTTTTTT
CASSYGGGANEKLFF
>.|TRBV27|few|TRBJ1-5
TGTGCCAGCAGTTTAACCAGGGCATATAGCAATCAGCCCCAGCATTTT
CASSLTRAYSNQPQHF
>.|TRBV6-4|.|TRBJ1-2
TGTGCCAGCAGGGTCTCGAGCCGGGGAAATGGCTACACCTTC
CASRVSSRGNGYTF
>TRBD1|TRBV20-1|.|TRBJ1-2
TGCAGTGCTAGTGATCGACAGGGAGGTAACTATGGCTACACCTTC
CSASDRQGGNYGYTF
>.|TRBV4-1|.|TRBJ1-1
TGCGCCAGCAGCCCGAGCACAGGAGTTCACACTGAAGCTTTCTTT
CASSPSTGVHTEAFF
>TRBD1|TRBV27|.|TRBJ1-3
TGTGCCAGCAGTCACAGGGGGAGTGGGGGAAACACCATATATTTT
CASSHRGSGGNTIYF
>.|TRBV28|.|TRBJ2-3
TGTGCCAGCAGTTTCCGCCGGACAGCACGACGGGCAGCAGATACGCAGTATTTT
CASSFRRTARRAADTQYF
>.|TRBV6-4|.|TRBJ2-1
TGTGCCAGCAGTGACTCAGGGGGGGCGGGTGAGCAGTTCTTC
CASSDSGGAGEQFF
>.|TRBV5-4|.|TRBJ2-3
TGTGCCAGCAGCTTGAAGAGGGGGATACTTACAGATACGCAGTATTTT
CASSLKRGILTDTQYF
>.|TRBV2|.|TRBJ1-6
TGTGCCAGCAGGGAGGCCAGGGCGAGGGGGAATTCACCCCTCCACTTT
CASREARARGNSPLHF
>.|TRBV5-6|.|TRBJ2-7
TGTGCCAGCAGCTCAGGCGGGGCACCCTACGAGCAGTACTTC
CASSSGGAPYEQYF
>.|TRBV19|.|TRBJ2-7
TGTGCCAGTAGTATTGGGCGAGGGGGGGTCGGCGAGCAGTACTTC
CASSIGRGGVGEQYF
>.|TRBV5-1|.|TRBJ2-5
TGCGCCAGCAGCGGGCAGACTATGGAGACCCAGTACTTC
CASSGQTMETQYF
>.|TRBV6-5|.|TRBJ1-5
TGTGCCAGCAGGACGGGAGGAATTAATCAGCCCCAGCATTTT
CASRTGGINQPQHF
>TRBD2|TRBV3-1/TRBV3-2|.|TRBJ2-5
TGTGCCAGCAGCCTCCTGGGACTAGCGGCGACCCAGTACTTC
CASSLLGLAATQYF
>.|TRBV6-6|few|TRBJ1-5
TGTGCCAGCAGCCCCCCCGGGAACAATCAGCCCCAGCATTTT
CASSPPGNNQPQHF
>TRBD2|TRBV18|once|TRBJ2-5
TGTGCCAGTACTAGCGGGGCCAACCAAGAGACCCAGTACTTC
CASTSGANQETQYF
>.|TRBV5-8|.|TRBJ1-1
TGTGCCAGGTGGGGGGGGGCTTTCTTT
CARWGGAFF
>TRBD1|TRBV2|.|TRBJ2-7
TGTGCCAGCAGTACGCTCGGACAGGGAGAGGGGGAGCAGTACTTC
CASSTLGQGEGEQYF
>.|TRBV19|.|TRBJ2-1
TGTGCCAGTGCTTACGGGGTACCCAATGAGCAGTTCTTC
CASAYGVPNEQFF
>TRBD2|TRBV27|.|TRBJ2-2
TGTGCCAGCAGTTTCTCTAGCGGGGGGGCGAACACCGGGGAGCTGTTTTTT
CASSFSSGGANTGELFF
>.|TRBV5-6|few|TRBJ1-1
TGTGCCAGCAGCCCGGGGACTCGCTACACTGAAGCTTTCTTT
CASSPGTRYTEAFF
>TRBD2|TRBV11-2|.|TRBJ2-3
TGTGCCAGCAGTCCTAGCGGGAACCCAGTGGATACGCAGTATTTT
CASSPSGNPVDTQYF
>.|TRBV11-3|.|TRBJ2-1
TGTGCCAGCAGCTCCGGGCGGGATCCCATTTACAATGAGCAGTTCTTC
CASSSGRDPIYNEQFF
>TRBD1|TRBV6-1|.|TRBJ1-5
TGTGCCAGCAGTGAAGGGATCAACCGAAGGGGACAGGGCGGTTCCAGATTGCCCCAGCATTTT
CASSEGINRRGQGGSRLPQHF